This T cell receptor beta chain came from a study of blood T cell repertoires in COVID-19. Study overall: COVID-19 samples collected from the United States, Italy and Spain covered acute and convalescent phases. Nucleic acid was either cDNA or gDNA, and it came from T cells, B-cell-depleted T cells, or PBMCs.

Only in-frame clones appear in the TCRdb table, and some are missing; sequencing was by immunoSEQ multiplex PCR. The table shows approximately 170,000 clones, with approximately 86% occurring only once. Seattle enrolled patients during active infection and tracked them longitudinally. The origin of this receptor is an older man with COVID-19, enrolled during active disease. Sequenced material: peripheral blood.

CDR3 nucleotide sequence: TGTGCCAGCAGATCCGGTGGGTCTATACAGGGAGAAGCTTTCTTT. Amino acids: CASRSGGSIQGEAFF. The chain joins TRBV27 to TRBJ1-1, with D possibly matching TRBD1 (6 bases). The germline CDR1 and CDR2 sequences are MNHEY and SMNVEV (reference sequence). V was shortened by 6 bases and J by 8 bases, with 22 bases between the two germline ends. The CDR3 extends over 15 amino acids.